Listed here are 13 T cell receptor beta chains from one sample, sequenced in a study of neurological immune-mediated disorders. TCRdb analysed the 5' RACE reads with MiXCR anew, one entry per CDR3 protein. This sample has around 69,000 distinct CDR3 sequences, with 10% found just once. Time point reported: longitudinal time-point 1 (baseline). Input material: PBMCs. All receptors come from a young man in good health.

The rearrangement joins TRBV20-1 to TRBJ2-6, with 7 bases that match TRBD1. The CDR3 totals 13 residues. V dropped 3 bases and J dropped 12; count of bases not matched to a gene: 8. The V gene's germline CDR1 is DFQATT and CDR2 SNEGSKA (reference sequence). The CDR3 is CSARTDTGAVLTF. CDR3 nucleotides: TGCAGTGCTAGGACCGACACAGGGGCCGTCCTGACTTTC.

This clonotype came up many times. The chain carries TRBV29-1 and TRBJ1-3; 8 bases match TRBD1. Germline loops: CDR1 SQVTM, CDR2 ANQGSEA. Trimming cost V 1 base and J 0 bases; bases outside gene matches: 2. The CDR3 has 15 amino acids. DNA of the CDR3: TGCAGCGTTGAAGCGGGACAGGTCTCTGGAAACACCATATATTTT. Translation: CSVEAGQVSGNTIYF.

This clonotype was counted a single time. Given a much more abundant clone one base away, this may be a read error. The chain recombines TRBV10-3 with TRBJ2-2, with 12 bases fitting TRBD2. Looked up from germline, CDR1 is ENHRY and CDR2 is SYGVKD. CDR3 size: 14 residues. The CDR3 bases are TGTGCCATCAGGACTAGCGGGAGCACCGGGGATCTGTTTTTT. This gives the protein CAIRTSGSTGDLFF.

Many counts were recorded for this clonotype. The gene calls are TRBV7-2 and TRBJ2-5; D might be TRBD2 (5 bases). This CDR3 comprises 13 residues. In germline, CDR1 is SGHTA, CDR2 FQGNSA. V was shortened by 1 base and J by 5 bases, with 8 bases between the two germline ends. The CDR3 region is CASSLGGPETQYF. CDR3 nucleotide sequence: TGTGCCAGCAGCTTAGGCGGGCCGGAGACCCAGTACTTC. The full variable domain, its missing parts supplied by reference TRBV7-2 and TRBJ2-5, is GAGVSQSPSNKVTEKGKDVELRCDPISGHTALYWYRQSLGQGLEFLIYFQGNSAPDKSGLPSDRFSAERTGGSVSTLTIQRTQQEDSAVYLCASSLGGPETQYFGPGTRLLVL.

This clonotype was found many times. V gene TRBV15 combines with J gene TRBJ2-7; either TRBD1 or TRBD2 may fit D (6 bases each). This CDR3 is 14 amino acids long. The germline CDR1 and CDR2 sequences are LNHNV and YYDKDF (reference sequence). V was cut by 3 bases and J by 2 bases, with 11 bases left in between. The CDR3 DNA is TGTGCCACCAGCAGGACGGGGGCGGCCTACGAGCAGTACTTC. Translation gives CATSRTGAAYEQYF.

There are many counts of this clonotype. V usage is TRBV10-3 and J usage is TRBJ2-1; 8 bases fit TRBD2. Germline CDR1 reads ENHRY; CDR2 reads SYGVKD. V dropped 6 bases and J dropped 5; count of bases not matched to a gene: 12. CDR3 length: 16 residues. This chain's CDR3 is CAISLTPSGRDNEQFF. In nucleotides, the CDR3 is TGTGCCATCAGCCTGACCCCCTCCGGGAGGGACAATGAGCAGTTCTTC.

This clonotype occurred many times. The chain employs TRBV5-1 and TRBJ2-2, with a possible D match to TRBD2 (5 bases). The CDR3 has 15 amino acids. Trimming removed 7 bases at V and 1 base at J, with 14 bases between. Looked up from germline, CDR1 is SGHRS and CDR2 is YFSETQ. The CDR3 region is CASRALALNTGELFF. The CDR3 DNA reads TGCGCCAGCCGCGCGCTAGCCCTGAACACCGGGGAGCTGTTTTTT.

The V and J genes are TRBV10-2 and TRBJ2-5; D uncertain. Germline loops: CDR1 WSHSY, CDR2 SAAADI. V lost 0 bases to trimming and J lost 10 bases, with 9 bases between them. The CDR3 contains 12 residues. The CDR3 protein is CASSESDDIQYF. In DNA form, the CDR3 reads TGCGCCAGCAGTGAGTCGGACGATATCCAGTACTTC.

This clonotype has a count of ten or more. This chain uses TRBV6-6 with TRBJ1-3; a possible D gene is TRBD1 (6 bases). There are 17 residues in the CDR3. V lost 6 bases and J lost 0, with 18 bases in between. Germline lookup yields CDR1 MNHNY and CDR2 SVGAGI (reference sequence). The CDR3: CASRHAQGTLSGNTIYF. The CDR3 DNA reads TGTGCCAGCAGGCACGCGCAGGGGACCCTCTCTGGAAACACCATATATTTT.

This clonotype has ten or more counts. J is TRBJ2-7 and V is TRBV16, with D perhaps matching TRBD2 (5 bases). CDR1 is KGHSY, CDR2 FQNENV, per germline. Trimming shortened V by 0 bases and J by 3 bases, and 6 bases separated the two germline ends. The CDR3 is 13 residues long. In DNA form, the CDR3 reads TGTGCCAGCAGCCAATCCGACTACTACGAGCAGTACTTC. Translation gives CASSQSDYYEQYF. The whole variable domain, remainder taken from reference TRBV16 and TRBJ2-7, is GEEVAQTPKHLVRGEGQKAKLYCAPIKGHSYVFWYQQVLKNEFKFLISFQNENVFDETGMPKERFSAKCLPNSPCSLEIQATKLEDSAVYFCASSQSDYYEQYFGPGTRLTVT.

The chain employs TRBV4-2 and TRBJ2-5; D possibly corresponds to TRBD2 (5 bases). V shed 2 bases and J shed 4 bases, with 5 bases lying between them. The germline gives CDR1 LGHNA, CDR2 YNFKEQ. The CDR3 loop spans 12 amino acids. CDR3 bases: TGTGCCAGCAGCCAACGGGGAGAGACCCAGTACTTC. This codes for CASSQRGETQYF.

This clonotype has only one observation. Possible read error: a much larger clone is one base away. This sequence joins TRBV7-9 and TRBJ1-1; D unclear. Germline assignment: CDR1 SEHNR and CDR2 FQNEAQ (reference sequence). The length of the CDR3 is 13 residues. Between the trimmed V and J ends, which lost 0 bases and 10 bases, there was a span of 12 bases. The CDR3 DNA follows: TGTGCCAGCAGCTTAGCCCCCAATCCTGTAGCTTTCTTT. Protein sequence: CASSLAPNPVAFF.

The sample holds many counts of this clonotype. The gene calls are TRBV5-1 and TRBJ2-3; 10 positions match TRBD2. The V gene's germline CDR1 is SGHRS and CDR2 YFSETQ. The V and J ends lost 4 bases and 3 bases, in that order; junction bases with no gene match: 11. This CDR3 comprises 17 residues. The CDR3, as DNA: TGCGCCAGCAGCCCCACTAGCGGGGACGGTCGGACAGATACGCAGTATTTT. Translation gives CASSPTSGDGRTDTQYF.